This entry lists 27 T cell receptor beta chains sequenced from one sample in a study of T-cell reconstitution after alpha-beta-depleted transplantation in children. Unique molecular identifiers were incorporated during preparation of the TCRbeta library. TCRdb reanalysed the PCR reads using MiXCR and keeps one entry per CDR3 protein. This sample has approximately 500,000 distinct CDR3 sequences; about 10% occur once, and the top ten carry 2% to 2.5%. Sequences were derived from PBMCs, sampled before TCRalphabeta/CD19-depleted stem cell transplant. The receptors here all came from a child aged 2 to 10 with inherited bone marrow failure, due to receive a stem cell transplant.

This clonotype was counted many times. The chain links TRBV6-5 to TRBJ2-1; 10 bases map to TRBD2. This CDR3 comprises 15 residues. Germline V CDR1 and CDR2: MNHEY, SVGAGI. J was trimmed by 8 bases and V by 6 bases; bases with no gene match: 10. The CDR3 is CASRSTSGAGDEQFF. The CDR3 nucleotides are TGTGCCAGCAGATCTACTAGCGGGGCGGGTGATGAGCAGTTCTTC.

This clonotype was counted many times. V gene TRBV20-1 combines with J gene TRBJ2-7; D is possibly TRBD2 (6 bases). CDR3 length equals 15 residues. CDR1 DFQATT and CDR2 SNEGSKA come from the germline V gene (reference sequence). Deletions cut 0 bases from V and 2 bases from J, with 14 bases between. The CDR3: CSARDGASATYEQYF. As DNA, the CDR3 is TGCAGTGCTAGAGATGGGGCTAGCGCGACCTACGAGCAGTACTTC.

This clonotype was counted at least ten times. The chain joins TRBV9 to TRBJ2-7; maybe TRBD1 (5 bases). The germline V gene encodes CDR1 SGDLS and CDR2 YYNGEE. V dropped 3 bases and J dropped 2 bases, with 12 bases sitting between them. The CDR3 runs 14 residues. CDR3 coding DNA: TGTGCCAGCAGCGCGCAGGGTGGAACCTACGAGCAGTACTTC. Protein product: CASSAQGGTYEQYF.

In its sample, this clonotype was seen many times. This chain joins TRBV6-5 and TRBJ2-1; 7 bases align to TRBD2. The CDR3 length is 12 residues. With V trimmed by 4 bases and J by 7 bases, 1 base remained unmatched. Germline CDR1 reads MNHEY; CDR2 reads SVGAGI. This CDR3 reads CASSWEGNEQFF. The CDR3 DNA follows: TGTGCCAGCAGTTGGGAGGGGAATGAGCAGTTCTTC.

This clonotype was picked up many times. The chain has TRBV4-3 and TRBJ2-2; a weak D match, TRBD2 (5 bases). This CDR3 spans 16 amino acids. With 0 bases removed from V and 0 bases from J, the gap between germline ends came to 8 bases. Germline CDR1 is LGHNA and CDR2 is YSLEER. CDR3 sequence: CASSQERASNTGELFF. CDR3 nucleotides: TGCGCCAGCAGCCAAGAGCGGGCTTCGAACACCGGGGAGCTGTTTTTT.

This clonotype was seen ten or more times. The genes are TRBV12-3 or TRBV12-4 and TRBJ2-5, with 8 positions matching TRBD1. The V segment lost 9 bases and the J segment 6 bases; nucleotides outside the gene matches: 6. The CDR3 is made up of 12 amino acids. In nucleotides, the CDR3 is TGTGCCAGTCTCAGGACAGGGCAGACCCAGTACTTC. Its translation: CASLRTGQTQYF.

V is TRBV11-2 and J is TRBJ2-5; no reliable D call. This CDR3 contains 14 residues. Trimming took off 8 bases at V and 3 bases at J, with 16 bases between the two ends. The germline V gene encodes CDR1 SGHAT and CDR2 FQNNGV. CDR3 sequence reads: CASEPRREEETQYF. Written as DNA, the CDR3 is TGTGCCAGCGAACCTAGGAGAGAGGAAGAGACCCAGTACTTC.

This clonotype was found many times. The gene calls are TRBV10-2 and TRBJ2-7; tentatively, D is TRBD2 (5 bases). Trimming left V 9 bases short and J 3 bases short, with 15 bases between. The CDR3 runs 13 residues. Per germline, CDR1 WSHSY and CDR2 SAAADI. CDR3 sequence (DNA): TGCGCCAGACCCACGGGAAGGGACTACGAGCAGTACTTC. It translates to CARPTGRDYEQYF.

J is TRBJ1-5 and V is TRBV19; 8 positions match TRBD1. Germline CDR1 reads LNHDA; CDR2 reads SQIVND (reference sequence). This CDR3 is built from 15 residues. The ends lost 7 bases at V and 4 bases at J; junction bases unmatched: 9. CDR3 DNA: TGTGCCAGTACCGCCGGGACAGGTTCAAATCAGCCCCAGCATTTT. This encodes CASTAGTGSNQPQHF.

This clonotype was seen at least ten times. This chain joins TRBV20-1 and TRBJ2-7; 10 bases fit TRBD2. The J segment lost 2 bases and the V segment lost 6 bases, leaving 7 bases of the junction unmatched. This CDR3 region has 14 residues. The germline V gene has CDR1 DFQATT and CDR2 SNEGSKA (reference sequence). The CDR3, as DNA: TGCAGTGCGCAAACTAGCGGGACTCCCTACGAGCAGTACTTC. Translating it yields CSAQTSGTPYEQYF.

This clonotype was counted ten times or more. The chain uses TRBV5-1 and TRBJ2-2, with a weak D call TRBD2 (5 bases). Deletions cut 4 bases from V and 4 bases from J, with 11 bases between. Germline V lookup: CDR1 SGHRS, CDR2 YFSETQ. The CDR3 extends over 14 amino acids. CDR3 in DNA: TGCGCCAGCAGCCTTACTAGTGGCACCGGGGAGCTGTTTTTT. It codes for CASSLTSGTGELFF. Based on the CDR3 plus reference TRBV5-1 and TRBJ2-2, the full variable domain is KAGVTQTPRYLIKTRGQQVTLSCSPISGHRSVSWYQQTPGQGLQFLFEYFSETQRNKGNFPGRFSGRQFSNSRSEMNVSTLELGDSALYLCASSLTSGTGELFFGEGSRLTVL.

This clonotype showed up many times. At one end the junction does not follow the germline gene, possibly because of a read error. The chain couples TRBV7-7 to TRBJ2-1; maybe TRBD2 (5 bases). Germline assignment: CDR1 SSHAT and CDR2 FNYEAQ (reference sequence). CDR3 length: 15 residues. The CDR3 protein is CASSPGLAPYNEQFF. The DNA of the CDR3 is TGTGCTAGCAGCCCTGGGCTAGCCCCCTACAATGAGCAGTTCTTC.

This clonotype came up many times. V usage is TRBV15 and J usage is TRBJ1-3; D might be TRBD1 (5 bases). The germline CDR1 and CDR2 sequences are LNHNV and YYDKDF (reference sequence). Trimming shortened V by 1 base and J by 0 bases, and 7 bases separated the two germline ends. This CDR3 contains 15 residues. CDR3 loop: CATSRGTGSGNTIYF. The CDR3 nucleotides read TGTGCCACCAGCAGAGGAACAGGCTCTGGAAACACCATATATTTT.

This clonotype was recorded at least ten times. V is TRBV12-3 or TRBV12-4 and J is TRBJ2-7; no definite D call. There are 12 residues in the CDR3. V was clipped by 3 bases and J by 6 bases, with 9 bases between them. The CDR3 DNA reads as TGTGCCAGCAGTTTGGTCTATTCCGAGCAGTACTTC. It codes for CASSLVYSEQYF.

This clonotype came up many times. The V call is TRBV29-1, the J call TRBJ1-2; 12 bases fit TRBD1. CDR1 and CDR2 (germline): SQVTM, ANQGSEA. Trimming at V came to 4 bases and at J to 8 bases, leaving 5 bases not matched to a gene. The length of the CDR3 is 13 residues. CDR3 nucleotide sequence: TGCAGCGTTGTGGGACAGGGGGCCTGGGGCTACACCTTC. Amino acids: CSVVGQGAWGYTF.

This clonotype was seen many times. The V call is TRBV10-2, the J call TRBJ2-1; no firm D call. V was trimmed by 5 bases and J by 2 bases, leaving 13 bases between them. The CDR3 contains 15 residues. From germline, CDR1 is WSHSY and CDR2 SAAADI. The CDR3 nucleotides are TGCGCCAGCAGTAGAGTGGCAGCTCCCTACAATGAGCAGTTCTTC. Its translation is CASSRVAAPYNEQFF.

In its sample, this clonotype was seen many times. The genes are TRBV12-3 or TRBV12-4 and TRBJ2-3, with 7 bases lining up with TRBD2. Germline trimming cut 3 bases from V and 0 bases from J; bases unmatched to any gene: 12. This CDR3 is 18 amino acids long. This chain's CDR3 is CASSFSFRAGTSTDTQYF. The CDR3 nucleotides are TGTGCCAGCAGTTTTTCGTTTCGAGCGGGGACTAGCACAGATACGCAGTATTTT.

This clonotype was counted ten times or more. DNA for the CDR3: TGTGCCAGCAGTCTCCTTATAGGGACAGGGGCACCTGAAGCTTTCTTT. This sequence encodes CASSLLIGTGAPEAFF. The chain is built from TRBV6-1 and TRBJ1-1, with 10 nucleotides matching TRBD1. J gave up 6 bases and V 5 bases, and 12 bases lay outside the gene matches. CDR3 size: 16 residues. CDR1 and CDR2 (germline): MNHNS, SASEGT.

This clonotype has a count of ten or more. The chain couples TRBV29-1 to TRBJ1-3; TRBD1 is a possible D gene (5 bases). The germline CDR1 and CDR2 sequences are SQVTM and ANQGSEA. The CDR3 covers 13 residues. V gave up 4 bases and J gave up 0 bases, with 7 bases separating them. The CDR3 DNA is TGCAGCGTTGTGAGGGGCTCTGGAAACACCATATATTTT. This sequence encodes CSVVRGSGNTIYF.

There are many counts of this clonotype. The chain combines TRBV9 with TRBJ2-2; the match to TRBD2 covers 8 bases. V lost 2 bases, J lost 9 bases, and 9 bases stayed unmatched. This CDR3 has 15 residues. Per the germline V gene, CDR1 is SGDLS and CDR2 is YYNGEE. CDR3 nucleotides: TGTGCCAGCAGCGTCTTGGGACTAGGAGTGAGGGAGCTGTTTTTT. It yields the protein CASSVLGLGVRELFF.

This clonotype was found many times. The chain carries TRBV6-1 and TRBJ2-3, with unresolved D. The CDR3 is 16 residues long. The ends were cut back, 0 bases at V and 0 bases at J, with 10 bases in the middle. The germline V gene has CDR1 MNHNS and CDR2 SASEGT. The DNA of the CDR3 is TGTGCCAGCAGTGAAGCGCGAATGACTAGCACAGATACGCAGTATTTT. Protein product: CASSEARMTSTDTQYF.

Many counts were recorded for this clonotype. The chain couples TRBV28 to TRBJ2-5, with 9 bases matching TRBD2. Germline CDR1 MDHEN, CDR2 SYDVKM. V dropped 4 bases and J dropped 5; count of bases not matched to a gene: 8. CDR3 length: 15 amino acids. This chain's CDR3 is CASSSASGTGETQYF. As DNA, the CDR3 is TGTGCCAGCAGTTCGGCTAGCGGGACGGGGGAGACCCAGTACTTC.

Note on this clonotype: This could be a read error, since a much larger clone is one nucleotide away. The chain is built from TRBV7-9 and TRBJ2-7, with D perhaps TRBD1 (6 bases). Germline loops: CDR1 SEHNR, CDR2 FQNEAQ (reference sequence). This CDR3 comprises 13 residues. V gave up 11 bases and J gave up 3 bases, with 17 bases separating them. CDR3 coding DNA: TGTGCCGGGGGAACGGGACACCACTACGAGCAGTACTTC. Protein product: CAGGTGHHYEQYF.

This clonotype was counted ten times or more. The rearrangement joins TRBV4-3 to TRBJ1-5; unclear D gene. Trimming cost V 4 bases and J 4 bases, with 8 bases left between them. Germline V lookup: CDR1 LGHNA, CDR2 YSLEER. CDR3 size: 13 residues. DNA of the CDR3: TGCGCCAGCAGCCCCAACCTTAATCAGCCCCAGCATTTT. Its translation: CASSPNLNQPQHF.

This clonotype appeared many times. This chain connects TRBV5-1 to TRBJ1-6, with no clear D. The CDR3 has 13 amino acids. V shed 4 bases and J shed 8 bases, with 10 bases lying between them. CDR1 and CDR2 from the germline V gene are SGHRS and YFSETQ. CDR3 sequence: CASSLTTDSPLHF. CDR3 in DNA: TGCGCCAGCAGCCTAACCACCGATTCACCCCTCCACTTT. Full variable domain (outside the CDR3, taken from reference TRBV5-1 and TRBJ1-6): KAGVTQTPRYLIKTRGQQVTLSCSPISGHRSVSWYQQTPGQGLQFLFEYFSETQRNKGNFPGRFSGRQFSNSRSEMNVSTLELGDSALYLCASSLTTDSPLHFGNGTRLTVT.

This clonotype was seen many times. Since no conserved phenylalanine or tryptophan closes the CDR3, a read error is the likely cause. No DNA is shown, since the ends of the CDR3 on it are uncertain; the CDR3 is the one TCRdb lists. J is TRBJ2-5 and V is TRBV27; the table's D gene call, TRBD1, was not cross checked with the DNA. Counting both end residues, the CDR3 totals 13 amino acids. The V gene's germline CDR1 is MNHEY and CDR2 SMNVEV (reference sequence). The CDR3 sequence: CASSLRGGGQPSY.

This clonotype was seen repeatedly, ten times or more. The CDR3 spells CASSQAGGSRETQYF. The CDR3 region has the DNA TGCGCCAGCAGCCAAGCTGGCGGGAGTAGAGAGACCCAGTACTTC. This rearrangement joins TRBV4-3 to TRBJ2-5; 7 positions agree with TRBD2. Germline values: CDR1 LGHNA, CDR2 YSLEER. This CDR3 is 15 amino acids long. J was trimmed by 4 bases and V by 1 base; bases with no gene match: 6.